The sequence of this T cell receptor (beta chain) was determined in a study of T cells in Graves' hyperthyroidism and ophthalmopathy. CDR1 SEHNR and CDR2 FQNEAQ come from the germline V gene (reference sequence). V dropped 5 bases and J dropped 3 bases, with 12 bases sitting between them. The length of the CDR3 is 14 residues. What was amplified from RNA transcripts were TCR beta CDR3 regions. The HTBI primer set was used in a first-round RT-PCR of the TCR CDR3. TCRdb analysed the multiplex PCR reads with MiXCR anew, one entry per CDR3 protein. This table holds 350,000 to 400,000 distinct CDR3 sequences, approximately 13% found once. This clonotype was seen a few times.

The specimen sequenced was blood. The chain recombines TRBV7-9 with TRBJ2-3; D uncertain. The receptor comes from a woman aged 55-70 years with Graves' hyperthyroidism. CDR3 nucleotide sequence: TGTGCCAGCAGCCCTGGACCAAAGACAGATACGCAGTATTTT. Translation gives CASSPGPKTDTQYF.